These 7 T cell receptor beta chains were all obtained from the same sample, sequenced in a study of T cells in Graves' hyperthyroidism and ophthalmopathy. RNA transcripts yielded amplified TCR beta CDR3 regions. The study used the HTBI primer set for a first-round RT-PCR of the TCR CDR3. Via MiXCR, TCRdb re-called the multiplex PCR reads, giving one row per CDR3 protein. The repertoire holds fewer than 650,000 distinct CDR3 sequences, with over 35% as singletons. The sample comprised peripheral blood or thyroid tissue (not recorded which). The receptors originated from an adult woman with Graves' disease, either hyperthyroidism or ophthalmopathy (not recorded which).

This clonotype was counted between two and nine times. The V and J genes are TRBV7-2 and TRBJ2-7, with TRBD2 as a possible D gene (6 bases). The length of the CDR3 is 14 residues. V was cut by 4 bases and J by 0 bases, with 10 bases left in between. Germline lookup yields CDR1 SGHTA and CDR2 FQGNSA. CDR3 loop: CASSYAGSSYEQYF. CDR3 nucleotides: TGTGCCAGCAGCTATGCCGGGAGCTCCTACGAGCAGTACTTC.

J is TRBJ1-2 and V is TRBV19, with D unclear. The CDR3 totals 10 residues. Germline-derived CDR1 and CDR2 are LNHDA and SQIVND (reference sequence). Trimming removed 8 bases at V and 8 bases at J, with 9 bases between. CDR3 coding DNA: TGTGCCAGTTCCGCTGGGGGCTACACCTTC. It is translated as CASSAGGYTF.

This clonotype turned up a few times. The rearrangement uses TRBV11-2 and TRBJ1-2, with D unclear. The CDR3 contains 13 residues. Germline values: CDR1 SGHAT, CDR2 FQNNGV. V was shortened by 6 bases and J by 8 bases, with 16 bases between the two germline ends. The CDR3 nucleotides read TGTGCCAGCAGTCGCGGACCCCTCGAGGGCTACACCTTC. It specifies CASSRGPLEGYTF.

The chain recombines TRBV29-1 with TRBJ1-1; D is ambiguous. V lost 6 bases, J lost 4 bases, and 27 bases lay in between. The CDR3 runs to 17 residues. The germline gives CDR1 SQVTM, CDR2 ANQGSEA. The DNA of the CDR3 is TGCAGCGTCCAACGGTTGGGGATAGGGAGAAGTGGCACTGAAGCTTTCTTT. This gives the protein CSVQRLGIGRSGTEAFF.

This chain uses TRBV2 with TRBJ1-5; D unresolved. V lost 6 bases, J lost 5 bases, and 11 bases lay in between. The CDR3 is 13 residues long. The germline V gene has CDR1 SNHLY and CDR2 FYNNEI. CDR3 coding DNA: TGTGCCAGCAGGCCAAGGGAATATCAGCCCCAGCATTTT. This encodes CASRPREYQPQHF.

The chain links TRBV6-1 to TRBJ2-5; the match to TRBD1 covers 7 bases. The CDR3 length is 11 residues. Trimming took 8 bases from V and 14 from J; bases not matched to a gene: 11. The germline V gene encodes CDR1 MNHNS and CDR2 SASEGT. The CDR3 loop reads CASCEGAGPYF. The DNA for the CDR3 is TGTGCCAGCTGCGAGGGGGCTGGTCCATACTTC.

The chain couples TRBV7-9 to TRBJ1-2; 7 bases map to TRBD1. There are 14 residues in the CDR3. Losses at the gene ends were 5 bases for V and 2 bases for J; bases not matched to a gene: 5. CDR1 and CDR2 from the germline V gene are SEHNR and FQNEAQ (reference sequence). This chain's CDR3 is CASSDLDRNYGYTF. The CDR3 nucleotides are TGTGCCAGCAGCGACCTGGACAGGAACTATGGCTACACCTTC.